This T cell receptor (beta chain) stems from a study of glioma-infiltrating T cells after dendritic cell vaccination. Germline V gives CDR1 SGHVS, CDR2 FNYEAQ. Deletions cut 4 bases from V and 2 bases from J, with 9 bases between. The CDR3 loop spans 13 amino acids. Isocitrate dehydrogenase mutation was absent in all glioblastoma patients. Produced via immunoSEQ multiplex PCR; TCRdb's table is partial and in-frame only. This repertoire shows under 100,000 clones, roughly 84% found once; its top ten account for about 2.9%. V gene TRBV7-6 combines with J gene TRBJ2-7; TRBD1 might be the D (5 bases). The source is a human donor with glioblastoma. This specimen consisted of blood, obtained before dendritic cell vaccination. The CDR3 DNA is TGTGCCAGCAGCTCCTACAGGACCTACGAGCAGTACTTC. This gives the protein CASSSYRTYEQYF.